This T cell receptor (beta chain) was identified in a study of blood T cell repertoires in COVID-19 (TCRdb year 2020). As for the study more broadly: The collaborator samples originated in the United States, Italy and Spain and spanned the acute and convalescent phases of COVID-19. The prospective study material was composed of cDNA or gDNA derived from T cells, B-cell-depleted T cells, or PBMCs. Subjects who had been exposed to COVID-19, were actively infected with it, or had recovered from it provided the deeply sampled blood TCRbeta repertoires that made up the dataset. The repertoires were made available in a free public database intended to serve as a resource for research on the immune response to SARS-CoV-2. Samples came from the ongoing ImmuneRACE study (first 160 participants) plus 1,254 subjects from 6 global collaborators. Nearly every sample came with metadata listing a de-identified subject ID, COVID-19 status, age in years and sex. Where available, HLA class I and class II types were taken from metadata supplied by the sample provider and were not determined by assay-based typing. What the research found in general, with its limitations: Clinical and demographic metadata were provided uncurated, with the amount varying by source and participant.

Many counts were recorded for this clone. The target of this receptor is not known. Within one base of it there is no much larger clone, and no base qualities were kept. TCRbeta CDR3 regions were amplified from genomic DNA by means of the immunoSEQ Assay, a bias-controlled multiplex PCR. The original pipeline was this. The number of nucleated cells in each sample was estimated from the amplification of reference gene primers within the assay. Sequence reads were collapsed and filtered to measure the absolute abundance of every unique TCRbeta CDR3 rearrangement. Productive Simpson clonality was computed per sample as the square root of Simpson's diversity index over productive rearrangements. Entries here come from immuneACCESS through TCRdb and include only in-frame sequences with V and J called. Some clones fail to appear in such tables; in the studies checked, an unresolved V gene covers under half of the shortfall, and the cause of the remainder is unknown. For V, J and clone size, that table is used; D and trimming come from the DNA. This sample gives about 180,000 clones in total; 75% to 85% of them show up just once. The leading ten clones occupy less than 2% of the sample.

Each collaborating institution followed its own protocols to collect whole blood in K2EDTA tubes. Collaborator samples were shipped for TCRbeta analysis as frozen whole blood, isolated PBMCs, or DNA extracted from either sample type. From the cysteine through the phenylalanine, the CDR3 covers 14 amino acids. The only DNA kept is the CDR3, 42 bases in frame from the first base. Relative to germline, V is missing 3 bases and J is missing 7 bases, with 6 bases of the junction outside any gene match. CDR1 and CDR2, per the germline V gene (reference sequence), are SEHNR and FQNEAQ. The sample was peripheral blood. Recombination joined TRBV7-9 with TRBJ1-2; a stretch of 9 junction bases matches TRBD1. This TCR came from a human donor in a cohort sampled during active COVID-19. The CDR3 loop reads CASSLDRGWVGYTF. The DNA sequence reads TGTGCCAGCAGCTTGGACAGGGGATGGGTTGGCTACACCTTC.